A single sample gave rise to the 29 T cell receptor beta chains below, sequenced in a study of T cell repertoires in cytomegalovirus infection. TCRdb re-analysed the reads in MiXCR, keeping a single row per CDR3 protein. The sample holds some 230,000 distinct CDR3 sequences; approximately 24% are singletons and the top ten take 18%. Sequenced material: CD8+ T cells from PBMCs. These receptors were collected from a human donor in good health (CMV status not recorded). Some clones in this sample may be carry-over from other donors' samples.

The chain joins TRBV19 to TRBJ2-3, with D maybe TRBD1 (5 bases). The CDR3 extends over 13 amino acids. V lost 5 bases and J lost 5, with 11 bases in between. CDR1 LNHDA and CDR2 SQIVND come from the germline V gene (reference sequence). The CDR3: CASSEVDRDTQYF. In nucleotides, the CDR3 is TGTGCCAGTAGTGAGGTAGACAGAGATACGCAGTATTTT.

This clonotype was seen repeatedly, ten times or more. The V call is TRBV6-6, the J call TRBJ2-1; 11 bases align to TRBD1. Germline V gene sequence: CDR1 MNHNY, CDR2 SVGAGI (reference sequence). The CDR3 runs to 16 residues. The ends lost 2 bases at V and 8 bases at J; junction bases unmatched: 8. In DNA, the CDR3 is TGTGCCAGCAGTTACCAGGGACAGGGGGTACGCTATGAGCAGTTCTTC. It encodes CASSYQGQGVRYEQFF.

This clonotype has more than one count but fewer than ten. The DNA of the CDR3 is TGTGCCAGCAGCTCACTAGCGGGGGGGTTCCAAGAGACCCAGTACTTC. This gives the protein CASSSLAGGFQETQYF. This chain links TRBV7-7 with TRBJ2-5; 13 positions agree with TRBD2. From germline, CDR1 is SSHAT and CDR2 FNYEAQ (reference sequence). The CDR3 sequence is 16 residues long. V was pared by 4 bases and J by 1 base, with 3 bases of the junction left unmatched.

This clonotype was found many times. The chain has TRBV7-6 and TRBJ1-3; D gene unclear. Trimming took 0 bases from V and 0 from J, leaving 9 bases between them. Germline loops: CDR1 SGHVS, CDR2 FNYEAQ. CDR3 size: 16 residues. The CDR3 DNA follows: TGTGCCAGCAGCTTAGCTATGGGATACTCTGGAAACACCATATATTTT. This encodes CASSLAMGYSGNTIYF. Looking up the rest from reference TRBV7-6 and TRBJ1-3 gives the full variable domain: GAGVSQSPRYKVTKRGQDVALRCDPISGHVSLYWYRQALGQGPEFLTYFNYEAQQDKSGLPNDRFSAERPEGSISTLTIQRTEQRDSAMYRCASSLAMGYSGNTIYFGEGSWLTVV.

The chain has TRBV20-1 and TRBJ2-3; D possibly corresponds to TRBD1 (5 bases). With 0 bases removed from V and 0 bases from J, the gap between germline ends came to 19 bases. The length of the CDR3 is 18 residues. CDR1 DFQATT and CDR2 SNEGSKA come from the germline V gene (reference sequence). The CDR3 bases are TGCAGTGCTAGAGATAAAGAAATTAGGCAGGGAAGCACAGATACGCAGTATTTT. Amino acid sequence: CSARDKEIRQGSTDTQYF.

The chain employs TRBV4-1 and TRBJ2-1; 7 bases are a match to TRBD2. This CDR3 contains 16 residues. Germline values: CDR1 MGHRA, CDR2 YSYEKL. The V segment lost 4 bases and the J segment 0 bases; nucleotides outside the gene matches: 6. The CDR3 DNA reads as TGCGCCAGCAGCCCGAGCGGGGCCATCTCCTACAATGAGCAGTTCTTC. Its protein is CASSPSGAISYNEQFF.

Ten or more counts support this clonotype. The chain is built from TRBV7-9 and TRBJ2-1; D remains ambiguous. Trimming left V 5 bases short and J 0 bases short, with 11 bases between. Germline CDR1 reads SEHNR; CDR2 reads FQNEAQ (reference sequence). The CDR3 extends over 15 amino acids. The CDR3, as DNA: TGTGCCAGCAGCCCGACAATAAGCTCCTACAATGAGCAGTTCTTC. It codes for CASSPTISSYNEQFF.

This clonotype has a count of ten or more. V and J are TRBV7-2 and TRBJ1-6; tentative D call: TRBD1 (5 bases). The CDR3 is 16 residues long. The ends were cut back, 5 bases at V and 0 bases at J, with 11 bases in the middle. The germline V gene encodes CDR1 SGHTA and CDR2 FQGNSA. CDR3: CASSGGVHSYNSPLHF. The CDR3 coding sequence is TGTGCCAGCAGCGGGGGGGTTCACTCCTATAATTCACCCCTCCACTTT.

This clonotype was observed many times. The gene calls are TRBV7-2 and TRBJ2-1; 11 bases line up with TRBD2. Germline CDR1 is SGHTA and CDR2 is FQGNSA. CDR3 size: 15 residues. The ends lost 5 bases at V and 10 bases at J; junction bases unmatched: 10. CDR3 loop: CASSVTSGAPGEQFF. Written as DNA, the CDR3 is TGTGCCAGCAGCGTGACTAGCGGGGCCCCCGGGGAGCAGTTCTTC. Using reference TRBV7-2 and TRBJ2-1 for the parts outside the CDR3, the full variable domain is GAGVSQSPSNKVTEKGKDVELRCDPISGHTALYWYRQSLGQGLEFLIYFQGNSAPDKSGLPSDRFSAERTGGSVSTLTIQRTQQEDSAVYLCASSVTSGAPGEQFFGPGTRLTVL.

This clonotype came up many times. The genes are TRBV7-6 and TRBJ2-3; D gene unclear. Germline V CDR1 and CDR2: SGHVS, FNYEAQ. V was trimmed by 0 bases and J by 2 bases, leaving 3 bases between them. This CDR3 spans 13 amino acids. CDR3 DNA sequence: TGTGCCAGCAGCTTAGCTGTCACAGATACGCAGTATTTT. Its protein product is CASSLAVTDTQYF.

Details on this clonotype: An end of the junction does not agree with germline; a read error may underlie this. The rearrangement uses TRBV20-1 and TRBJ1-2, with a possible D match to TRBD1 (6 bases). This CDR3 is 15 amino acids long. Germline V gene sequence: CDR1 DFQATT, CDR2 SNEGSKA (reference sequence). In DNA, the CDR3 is TGCAGTGCTATCCATTCCCGGGACACCCACTACGGCTACACCTTC. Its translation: CSAIHSRDTHYGYTF.

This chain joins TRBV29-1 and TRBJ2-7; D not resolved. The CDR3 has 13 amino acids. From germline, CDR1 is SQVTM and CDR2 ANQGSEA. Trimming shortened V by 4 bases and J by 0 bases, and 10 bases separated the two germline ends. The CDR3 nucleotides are TGCAGCGTTGCCCCGCTTGGCTCCTACGAGCAGTACTTC. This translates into CSVAPLGSYEQYF.

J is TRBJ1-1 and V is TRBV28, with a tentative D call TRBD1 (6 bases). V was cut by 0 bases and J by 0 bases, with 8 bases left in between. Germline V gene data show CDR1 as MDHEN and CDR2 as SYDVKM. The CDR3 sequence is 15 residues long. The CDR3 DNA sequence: TGTGCCAGCAGTTTATGGGGGACATTGAACACTGAAGCTTTCTTT. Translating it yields CASSLWGTLNTEAFF.

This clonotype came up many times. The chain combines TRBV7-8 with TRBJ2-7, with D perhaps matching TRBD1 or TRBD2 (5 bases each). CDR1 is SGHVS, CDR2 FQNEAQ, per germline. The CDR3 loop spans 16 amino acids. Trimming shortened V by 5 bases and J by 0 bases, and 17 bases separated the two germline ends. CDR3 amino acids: CASSLFDLGVSYEQYF. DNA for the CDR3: TGTGCCAGCAGCCTCTTTGATCTGGGGGTCTCCTACGAGCAGTACTTC.

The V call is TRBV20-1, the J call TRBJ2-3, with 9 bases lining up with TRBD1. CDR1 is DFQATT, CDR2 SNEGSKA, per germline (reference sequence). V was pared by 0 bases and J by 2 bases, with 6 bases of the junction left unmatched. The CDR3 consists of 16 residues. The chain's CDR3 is CSARDLGQGPTDTQYF. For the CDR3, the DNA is TGCAGTGCTAGAGATTTGGGACAGGGCCCCACAGATACGCAGTATTTT.

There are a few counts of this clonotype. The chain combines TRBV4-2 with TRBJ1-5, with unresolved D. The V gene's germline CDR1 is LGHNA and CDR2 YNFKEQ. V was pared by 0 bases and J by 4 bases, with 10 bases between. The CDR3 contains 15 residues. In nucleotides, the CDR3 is TGTGCCAGCAGCCAAGATTTCAGGTCGAATCAGCCCCAGCATTTT. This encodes CASSQDFRSNQPQHF.

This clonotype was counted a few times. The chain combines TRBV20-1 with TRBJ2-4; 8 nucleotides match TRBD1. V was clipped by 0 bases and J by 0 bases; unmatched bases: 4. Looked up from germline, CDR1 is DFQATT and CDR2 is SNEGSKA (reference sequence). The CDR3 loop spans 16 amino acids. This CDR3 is CSARDEDRVAKNIQYF. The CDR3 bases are TGCAGTGCTAGAGACGAGGACAGGGTAGCCAAAAACATTCAGTACTTC.

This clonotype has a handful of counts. The CDR3 reads CSAREGSQPQHF. The CDR3 DNA reads as TGCAGTGCTAGAGAAGGCAGTCAGCCCCAGCATTTT. The rearrangement uses TRBV20-1 and TRBJ1-5; D is uncertain. Germline V gene lookup returns CDR1 DFQATT and CDR2 SNEGSKA (reference sequence). V shed 0 bases and J shed 6 bases, with 6 bases lying between them. The CDR3 is made up of 12 amino acids.

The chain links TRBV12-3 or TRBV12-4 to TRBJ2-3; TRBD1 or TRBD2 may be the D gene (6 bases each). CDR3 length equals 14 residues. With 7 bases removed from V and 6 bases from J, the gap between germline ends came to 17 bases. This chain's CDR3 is CASTLGGWGDTQYF. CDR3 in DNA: TGTGCCAGCACCTTGGGGGGCTGGGGGGATACGCAGTATTTT.

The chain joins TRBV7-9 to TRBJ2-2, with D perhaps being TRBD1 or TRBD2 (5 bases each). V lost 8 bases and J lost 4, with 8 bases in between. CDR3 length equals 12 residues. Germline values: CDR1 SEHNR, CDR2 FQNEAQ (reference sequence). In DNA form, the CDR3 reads TGTGCCAGCTCCGGGGCCACCGGGGAGCTGTTTTTT. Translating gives CASSGATGELFF.

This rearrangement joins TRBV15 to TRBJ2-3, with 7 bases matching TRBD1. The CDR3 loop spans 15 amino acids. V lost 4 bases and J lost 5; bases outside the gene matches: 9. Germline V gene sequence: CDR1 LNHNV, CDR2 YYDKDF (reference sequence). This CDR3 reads CATSIAKGALDTQYF. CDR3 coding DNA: TGTGCCACCAGCATTGCAAAGGGGGCATTAGATACGCAGTATTTT.

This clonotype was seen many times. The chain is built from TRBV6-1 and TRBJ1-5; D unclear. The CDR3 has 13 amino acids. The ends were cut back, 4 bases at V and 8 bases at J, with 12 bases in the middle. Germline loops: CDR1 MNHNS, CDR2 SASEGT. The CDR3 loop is CASSAVTWEPQHF. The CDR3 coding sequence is TGTGCCAGCAGTGCCGTGACCTGGGAGCCCCAGCATTTT.

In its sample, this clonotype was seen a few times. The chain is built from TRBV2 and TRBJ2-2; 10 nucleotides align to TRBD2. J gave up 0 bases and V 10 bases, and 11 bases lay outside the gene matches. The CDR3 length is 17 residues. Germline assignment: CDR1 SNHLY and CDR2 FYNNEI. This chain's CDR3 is CAILLLTSGANTGELFF. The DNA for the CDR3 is TGTGCCATCCTCCTCCTTACTAGCGGGGCGAACACCGGGGAGCTGTTTTTT.

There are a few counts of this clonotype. The CDR3 nucleotides read TGTGCCAGCGCGTGGGATCAGAATGAGCAGTTCTTC. It specifies CASAWDQNEQFF. The chain carries TRBV28 and TRBJ2-1; D uncertain. Germline CDR1 MDHEN, CDR2 SYDVKM. The CDR3 has 12 amino acids. V lost 8 bases and J lost 7, with 12 bases in between.

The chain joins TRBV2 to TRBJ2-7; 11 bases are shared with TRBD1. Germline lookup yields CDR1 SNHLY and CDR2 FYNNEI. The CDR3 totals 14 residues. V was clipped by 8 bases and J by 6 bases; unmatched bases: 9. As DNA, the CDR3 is TGTGCCAGCGTGACCGGGACAGGGGGTTTCGAGCAGTACTTC. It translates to CASVTGTGGFEQYF.

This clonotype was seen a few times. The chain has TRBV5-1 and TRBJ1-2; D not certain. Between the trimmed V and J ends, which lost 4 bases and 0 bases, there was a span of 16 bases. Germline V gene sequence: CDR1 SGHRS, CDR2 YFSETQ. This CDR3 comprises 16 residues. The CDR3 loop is CASSPAGPTANYGYTF. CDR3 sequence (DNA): TGCGCCAGCAGCCCGGCCGGGCCAACGGCTAACTATGGCTACACCTTC.

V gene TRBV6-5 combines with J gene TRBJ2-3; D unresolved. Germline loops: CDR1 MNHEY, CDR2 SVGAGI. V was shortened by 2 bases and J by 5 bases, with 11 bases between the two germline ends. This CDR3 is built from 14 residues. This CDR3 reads CASSYGFTGDTQYF. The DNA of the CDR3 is TGTGCCAGCAGTTACGGGTTCACTGGAGATACGCAGTATTTT.

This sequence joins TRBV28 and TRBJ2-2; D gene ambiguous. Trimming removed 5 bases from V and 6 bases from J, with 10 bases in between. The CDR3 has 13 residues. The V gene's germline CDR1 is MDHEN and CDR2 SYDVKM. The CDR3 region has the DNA TGTGCCAGCAGTATTGCAAGGGCCGGGGAGCTGTTTTTT. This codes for CASSIARAGELFF.

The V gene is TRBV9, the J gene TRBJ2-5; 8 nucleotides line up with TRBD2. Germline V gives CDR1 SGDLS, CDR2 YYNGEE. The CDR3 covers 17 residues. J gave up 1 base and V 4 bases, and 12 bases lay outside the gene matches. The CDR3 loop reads CASSHGGGTLSQETQYF. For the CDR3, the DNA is TGTGCCAGCAGCCACGGGGGGGGGACACTATCCCAAGAGACCCAGTACTTC.